The 6 T cell receptor beta chains presented below share a single source sample, sequenced in a study of blood T cell repertoires in COVID-19. Assay used: immunoSEQ multiplex PCR; TCRdb lists only in-frame clones, some missing. The sample has 100,000 to 110,000 clones; about 86% are singletons. Source material: peripheral blood. The receptors stem from a human donor in a cohort sampled during active COVID-19.

CDR3 in DNA: TGTGCCAGCAGTTATCAGTCGGCAGGGGCCCCTGGCTACACCTTC. Residues: CASSYQSAGAPGYTF. This sequence joins TRBV28 and TRBJ1-2; D perhaps matches TRBD1 (6 bases). Per the germline V gene, CDR1 is MDHEN and CDR2 is SYDVKM. The CDR3 has 15 amino acids. Trimming removed 4 bases from V and 7 bases from J, with 19 bases in between.

This sequence joins TRBV6-1 and TRBJ2-6; 8 positions agree with TRBD1. V gave up 2 bases and J gave up 0 bases; unmatched junction bases: 0. This CDR3 region has 16 residues. Germline V gives CDR1 MNHNS, CDR2 SASEGT. The CDR3 nucleotides are TGTGCCAGCAGTGAACAGGGGGCCTCTGGGGCCAACGTCCTGACTTTC. Protein sequence: CASSEQGASGANVLTF.

This chain uses TRBV9 with TRBJ2-1; TRBD2 matches at 8 bases. With 1 base clipped from V and 4 bases from J, the junction kept 10 bases outside the gene matches. Germline V CDR1 and CDR2: SGDLS, YYNGEE. The CDR3 totals 17 residues. DNA of the CDR3: TGTGCCAGCAGCGTACGGGGGAGCGGGAGCCCATACAATGAGCAGTTCTTC. It translates to CASSVRGSGSPYNEQFF.

This chain uses TRBV4-3 with TRBJ2-3, with 13 bases fitting TRBD2. CDR3 size: 17 residues. Unmatched junction bases numbered 7, after V lost 4 bases and J lost 3 bases. The germline gives CDR1 LGHNA, CDR2 YSLEER. This chain's CDR3 is CASSLGLTSGRTDTQYF. The CDR3 coding sequence is TGCGCCAGCAGCCTCGGCCTGACTAGCGGGAGGACAGATACGCAGTATTTT.

The V call is TRBV10-3, the J call TRBJ2-6; no reliable D call. From germline, CDR1 is ENHRY and CDR2 SYGVKD. Trimming took 8 bases from V and 0 from J, leaving 14 bases between them. This CDR3 region has 16 residues. This chain's CDR3 is CAISDGGNSGANVLTF. CDR3 in DNA: TGTGCCATCTCTGATGGCGGAAACTCTGGGGCCAACGTCCTGACTTTC.

J is TRBJ1-6 and V is TRBV18, with a tentative D call TRBD1 (6 bases). The germline CDR1 and CDR2 sequences are KGHSH and LQKENI. The CDR3 has 15 residues. V was cut by 5 bases and J by 14 bases, with 22 bases left in between. CDR3 sequence reads: CASSETRAGDLTLHF. Here the CDR3 DNA reads TGTGCCAGCTCAGAAACCAGGGCAGGGGACCTCACCCTCCACTTT.